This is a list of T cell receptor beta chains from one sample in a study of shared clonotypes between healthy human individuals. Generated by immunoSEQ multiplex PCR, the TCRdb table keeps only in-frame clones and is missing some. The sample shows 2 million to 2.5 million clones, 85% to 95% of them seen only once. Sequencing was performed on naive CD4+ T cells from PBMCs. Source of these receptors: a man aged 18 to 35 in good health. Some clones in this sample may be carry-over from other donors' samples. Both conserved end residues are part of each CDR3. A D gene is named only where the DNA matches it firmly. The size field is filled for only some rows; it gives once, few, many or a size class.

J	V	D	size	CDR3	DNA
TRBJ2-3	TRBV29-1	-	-	CSVEWGNTDTQYF	TGCAGCGTTGAATGGGGGAACACAGATACGCAGTATTTT
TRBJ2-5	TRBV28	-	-	CASSPPGVETQYF	TGTGCCAGCAGTCCACCCGGGGTAGAGACCCAGTACTTC
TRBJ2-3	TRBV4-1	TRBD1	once	CASSRLDRGVTDTQYF	TGCGCCAGCAGCCGCCTGGACAGGGGGGTCACAGATACGCAGTATTTT
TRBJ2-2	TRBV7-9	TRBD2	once	CASSHGTSGRAATGELFF	TGTGCCAGCAGCCACGGGACTAGCGGGAGGGCCGCCACCGGGGAGCTGTTTTTT
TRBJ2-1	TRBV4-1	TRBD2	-	CASSRGTSGTYNEQFF	TGCGCCAGCAGCCGCGGGACTAGCGGTACCTACAATGAGCAGTTCTTC
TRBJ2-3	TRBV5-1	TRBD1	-	CASSLWPGTVRTDTQYF	TGCGCCAGCAGCTTATGGCCCGGGACAGTGCGCACAGATACGCAGTATTTT
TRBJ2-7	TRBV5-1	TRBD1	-	CASSLGGTGSYEQYF	TGCGCCAGCAGCTTGGGGGGGACAGGCTCCTACGAGCAGTACTTC
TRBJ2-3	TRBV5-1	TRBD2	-	CASSLGAGGPADTQYF	TGCGCCAGCAGCTTAGGAGCGGGAGGGCCGGCAGATACGCAGTATTTT
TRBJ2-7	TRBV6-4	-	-	CASSDSKGTEYEQYF	TGTGCCAGCAGTGACTCGAAAGGGACGGAGTACGAGCAGTACTTC
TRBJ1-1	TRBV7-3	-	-	CASSTLGALNTEAFF	TGTGCCAGCAGCACCCTAGGGGCCCTGAACACTGAAGCTTTCTTT
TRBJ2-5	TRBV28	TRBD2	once	CASSPRTSGRQETQYF	TGTGCCAGCAGTCCCCGGACTAGCGGGAGACAGGAGACCCAGTACTTC
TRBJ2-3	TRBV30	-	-	CAWSVRLIQDTQYF	TGTGCCTGGAGTGTACGGTTAATCCAAGATACGCAGTATTTT
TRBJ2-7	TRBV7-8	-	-	CASSRPGGSYEQYF	TGTGCCAGCAGCCGTCCCGGCGGGTCCTACGAGCAGTACTTC
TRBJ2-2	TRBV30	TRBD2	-	CAWASGVGTGELFF	TGTGCCTGGGCCAGCGGGGTGGGCACCGGGGAGCTGTTTTTT
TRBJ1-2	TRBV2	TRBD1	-	CASSAGQPPGYGYTF	TGTGCCAGCAGCGCGGGACAGCCCCCGGGCTATGGCTACACCTTC
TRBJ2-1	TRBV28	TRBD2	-	CASSFPPPGLAGEQFF	TGTGCCAGCAGTTTCCCTCCACCCGGACTAGCAGGTGAGCAGTTCTTC
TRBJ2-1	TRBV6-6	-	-	CASSSDPTGSGEQFF	TGTGCCAGCAGTTCCGATCCGACAGGTTCGGGTGAGCAGTTCTTC
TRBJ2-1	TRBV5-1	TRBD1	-	CASSSGGRGYNEQFF	TGCGCCAGCAGCTCAGGGGGTCGGGGTTACAATGAGCAGTTCTTC
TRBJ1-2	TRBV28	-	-	CASSLIGQPLYGYTF	TGTGCCAGCAGTTTGATTGGACAGCCGCTTTATGGCTACACCTTC
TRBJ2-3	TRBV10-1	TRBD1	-	CASSDPTGGVDTQYF	TGCGCCAGCAGTGATCCGACAGGGGGGGTAGATACGCAGTATTTT
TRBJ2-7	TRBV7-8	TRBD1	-	CASSERFVGTGNYEQYF	TGTGCCAGCAGCGAAAGGTTTGTCGGGACAGGGAACTACGAGCAGTACTTC
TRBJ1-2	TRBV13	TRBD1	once	CASSRRDRRDYGYTF	TGTGCCAGCAGCCGAAGGGACAGAAGGGACTATGGCTACACCTTC
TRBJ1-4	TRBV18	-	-	CASSPGIKGEKLFF	TGTGCCAGCTCTCCCGGGATAAAGGGTGAAAAACTGTTTTTT
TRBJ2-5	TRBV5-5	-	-	CASSLALLGFQETQYF	TGTGCCAGCAGCTTGGCTCTTCTCGGGTTCCAAGAGACCCAGTACTTC
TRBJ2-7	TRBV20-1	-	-	CSAPETYEQYF	TGCAGTGCTCCGGAAACCTACGAGCAGTACTTC
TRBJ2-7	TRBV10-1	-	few	CASRRRREQYF	TGCGCCAGCAGGAGAAGACGGGAGCAGTACTTC
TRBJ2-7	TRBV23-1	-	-	CASIMGLQAYEQYF	TGCGCCAGCATTATGGGACTCCAGGCCTACGAGCAGTACTTC
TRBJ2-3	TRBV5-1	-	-	CASRFHTDTQYF	TGCGCCAGCCGTTTTCATACAGATACGCAGTATTTT
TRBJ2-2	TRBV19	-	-	CASSTGPGELFF	TGTGCCAGTAGTACAGGTCCCGGGGAGCTGTTTTTT
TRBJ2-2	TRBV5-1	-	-	CASSLDWGPTGELFF	TGCGCCAGCAGCCTGGACTGGGGACCCACCGGGGAGCTGTTTTTT
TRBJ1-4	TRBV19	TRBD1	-	CASSRIQGSVGEKLFF	TGTGCCAGTAGTCGGATACAGGGGAGTGTAGGCGAAAAACTGTTTTTT
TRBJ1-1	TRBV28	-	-	CASSVDRWNTEAFF	TGTGCCAGCAGTGTAGACAGGTGGAACACTGAAGCTTTCTTT
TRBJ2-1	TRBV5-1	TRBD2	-	CASSSSGRAYNEQFF	TGCGCCAGCAGCAGCAGCGGGAGGGCCTACAATGAGCAGTTCTTC
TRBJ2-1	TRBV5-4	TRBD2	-	CASSPIAGGSYNEQFF	TGTGCCAGCAGCCCGATAGCGGGCGGCTCCTACAATGAGCAGTTCTTC
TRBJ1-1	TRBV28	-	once	CASSFLASGAGNTEAFF	TGTGCCAGCAGTTTTCTTGCTTCTGGGGCAGGGAACACTGAAGCTTTCTTT
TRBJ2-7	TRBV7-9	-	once	CASSLPLYSSSYEQYF	TGTGCCAGCAGCCTACCCTTGTACAGCAGCTCCTACGAGCAGTACTTC
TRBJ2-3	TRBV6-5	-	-	CASSYQTGANTDTQYF	TGTGCCAGCAGTTATCAGACGGGAGCCAACACAGATACGCAGTATTTT
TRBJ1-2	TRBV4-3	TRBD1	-	CASSHGQEKGYGYTF	TGCGCCAGCAGCCACGGACAGGAGAAGGGATATGGCTACACCTTC
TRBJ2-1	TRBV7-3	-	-	CASSFGSSYNEQFF	TGTGCCAGCAGCTTTGGTAGCTCCTACAATGAGCAGTTCTTC
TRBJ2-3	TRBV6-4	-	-	CASSEGISTDTQYF	TGTGCCAGCAGTGAGGGGATATCCACAGATACGCAGTATTTT
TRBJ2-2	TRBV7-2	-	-	CASSLVFSGPGELFF	TGTGCCAGCAGCTTAGTTTTTTCGGGACCCGGGGAGCTGTTTTTT
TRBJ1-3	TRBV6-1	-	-	CASSEPGSSGNTIYF	TGTGCCAGCAGTGAACCGGGGAGCTCTGGAAACACCATATATTTT
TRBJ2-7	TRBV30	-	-	CAWNQKTDREQYF	TGTGCCTGGAACCAGAAAACGGATCGGGAGCAGTACTTC
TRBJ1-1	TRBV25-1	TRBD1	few	CASRTGGITEAFF	TGTGCCAGCAGGACAGGGGGGATAACTGAAGCTTTCTTT
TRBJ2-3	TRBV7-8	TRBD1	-	CASSLQGTGRTDTQYF	TGTGCCAGCAGCTTACAAGGGACAGGTAGAACAGATACGCAGTATTTT
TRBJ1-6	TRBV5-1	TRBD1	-	CASSRGQGPESPLHF	TGCGCCAGCAGCAGGGGACAGGGCCCGGAGTCACCCCTCCACTTT
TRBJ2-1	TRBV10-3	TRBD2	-	CAISLSSGDRLYNEQFF	TGTGCCATCAGCCTAAGTAGCGGGGATAGACTATACAATGAGCAGTTCTTC
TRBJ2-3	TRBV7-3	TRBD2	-	CASSFRLAGTDTQYF	TGTGCCAGCAGCTTCCGACTAGCGGGGACAGATACGCAGTATTTT
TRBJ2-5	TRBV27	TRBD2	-	CASSFSARVSGRAGETQYF	TGTGCCAGCAGTTTTTCGGCCAGGGTTAGCGGGAGGGCGGGGGAGACCCAGTACTTC
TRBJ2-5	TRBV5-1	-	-	CASSLIGGQETQYF	TGCGCCAGCAGCTTGATAGGGGGACAAGAGACCCAGTACTTC
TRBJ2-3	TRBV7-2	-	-	CASSSETDTQYF	TGTGCCAGCAGCTCGGAAACAGATACGCAGTATTTT
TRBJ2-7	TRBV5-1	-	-	CASSLVMVGGQAREQYF	TGCGCCAGCAGCTTGGTAATGGTGGGGGGTCAAGCTCGTGAGCAGTACTTC
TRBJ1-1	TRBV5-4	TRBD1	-	CASSLGRDRGFGTEAFF	TGTGCCAGCAGCTTGGGCCGGGACAGGGGGTTTGGGACTGAAGCTTTCTTT
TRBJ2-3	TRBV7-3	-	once	CASSLKGRTDTQYF	TGTGCCAGCAGCTTGAAGGGCCGCACAGATACGCAGTATTTT
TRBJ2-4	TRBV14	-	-	CASSQQARDIQYF	TGTGCCAGCAGCCAACAGGCCAGGGACATTCAGTACTTC
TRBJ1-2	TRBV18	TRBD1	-	CASSPPQGSYGYTF	TGTGCCAGCTCACCACCACAGGGGAGCTATGGCTACACCTTC
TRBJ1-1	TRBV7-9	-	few	CASPTPGAGNTEAFF	TGTGCCAGCCCAACCCCAGGGGCGGGGAACACTGAAGCTTTCTTT
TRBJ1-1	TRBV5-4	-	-	CASSLGVGNTEAFF	TGTGCCAGCAGCTTGGGGGTCGGGAACACTGAAGCTTTCTTT
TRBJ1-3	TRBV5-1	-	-	CASSSTGDSGNTIYF	TGCGCCAGCAGCTCGACAGGAGACTCTGGAAACACCATATATTTT
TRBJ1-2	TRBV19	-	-	CASSPLPILRGYTF	TGTGCCAGTAGTCCCCTTCCCATACTGCGGGGCTACACCTTC